Listed here are 26 T cell receptor beta chains from one sample, sequenced in a study of naive and memory T cell subsets. Two oligonucleotides, mixed equimolar, formed the beta constant-region primer covering TRBC1 and TRBC2. One entry per CDR3 protein results from TCRdb running MiXCR on the UMI-ligation and nested PCR reads. The table shows tens of thousands of distinct CDR3 sequences, with roughly 14% occurring only once. Sequenced: central memory CD4+ T cells from blood. The receptors stem from a human donor in good health.

The chain has TRBV4-1 and TRBJ2-1; the match to TRBD2 covers 11 bases. CDR3 size: 18 residues. CDR1 is MGHRA, CDR2 YSYEKL, per germline. The ends lost 4 bases at V and 0 bases at J; junction bases unmatched: 8. CDR3: CASSRLTSGISSYNEQFF. DNA for the CDR3: TGCGCCAGCAGCCGCCTGACTAGCGGGATAAGCTCCTACAATGAGCAGTTCTTC.

This clonotype was observed a handful of times. J is TRBJ2-1 and V is TRBV5-1, with 7 bases fitting TRBD1. Per the germline V gene, CDR1 is SGHRS and CDR2 is YFSETQ. V was clipped by 3 bases and J by 12 bases; unmatched bases: 6. There are 12 residues in the CDR3. CDR3 nucleotide sequence: TGCGCCAGCAGCTCCTTCCGACAGGGGCAGTTCTTC. Translated: CASSSFRQGQFF.

There are many counts of this clonotype. V gene TRBV12-3 or TRBV12-4 combines with J gene TRBJ2-7, with 8 nucleotides matching TRBD1. CDR3 length: 14 residues. Germline trimming cut 4 bases from V and 4 bases from J; bases unmatched to any gene: 6. Written as DNA, the CDR3 is TGTGCCAGCAGTTCGACAGGGGTTGGGTACGAGCAGTACTTC. Residues: CASSSTGVGYEQYF.

This clonotype was seen at least ten times. This chain uses TRBV5-4 with TRBJ2-2; TRBD1 is a possible D gene (6 bases). Germline CDR1 and CDR2: SGHNT and YYREEE (reference sequence). Trimming pared 2 bases from V and 1 base from J, leaving 9 bases between. The CDR3 loop spans 15 amino acids. For the CDR3, the DNA is TGTGCCAGCAGCTTCCCGGGACAGAACACCGGGGAGCTGTTTTTT. Translated, it gives CASSFPGQNTGELFF.

The chain couples TRBV12-5 to TRBJ2-7; a weak D match, TRBD1 (6 bases). The CDR3 length is 14 residues. Trimming took off 2 bases at V and 0 bases at J, with 8 bases between the two ends. Germline CDR1 is LGHNT and CDR2 is FRNRAP. The CDR3 nucleotides are TGTGCTAGTGGTTTGTGGGGGCACTCCTACGAGCAGTACTTC. Translating gives CASGLWGHSYEQYF.

The rearrangement uses TRBV7-2 and TRBJ2-7; D is possibly TRBD2 (5 bases). The CDR3 covers 13 residues. V was pared by 5 bases and J by 3 bases, with 11 bases between. Germline V gives CDR1 SGHTA, CDR2 FQGNSA. Here the CDR3 DNA reads TGTGCCAGCAGCCAAACACGGGGCTACGAGCAGTACTTC. It specifies CASSQTRGYEQYF.

V is TRBV12-3 or TRBV12-4 and J is TRBJ2-7, with D unclear. V was shortened by 6 bases and J by 3 bases, with 12 bases between the two germline ends. This CDR3 region has 13 residues. CDR3 nucleotides: TGTGCCAGCAGCTCAGGTTGGGGCTACGAGCAGTACTTC. Translation gives CASSSGWGYEQYF.

The chain employs TRBV11-2 and TRBJ2-3; TRBD2 aligns across 8 bases. V was clipped by 1 base and J by 1 base; unmatched bases: 4. The CDR3 is 16 amino acids. Germline assignment: CDR1 SGHAT and CDR2 FQNNGV. For the CDR3, the DNA is TGTGCCAGCAGCTTAGCGGGAGGGAGTGGCACAGATACGCAGTATTTT. This encodes CASSLAGGSGTDTQYF. Full variable domain (outside the CDR3, taken from reference TRBV11-2 and TRBJ2-3): EAGVAQSPRYKIIEKRQSVAFWCNPISGHATLYWYQQILGQGPKLLIQFQNNGVVDDSQLPKDRFSAERLKGVDSTLKIQPAKLEDSAVYLCASSLAGGSGTDTQYFGPGTRLTVL.

The chain carries TRBV24-1 and TRBJ2-7; TRBD1 agrees at 7 bases. Germline trimming cut 3 bases from V and 5 bases from J; bases unmatched to any gene: 3. Germline CDR1 reads KGHDR; CDR2 reads SFDVKD. The CDR3 is made up of 13 amino acids. This chain's CDR3 is CATSDTTGDEQYF. The DNA for the CDR3 is TGTGCCACCAGTGATACAACAGGGGACGAGCAGTACTTC.

V gene TRBV12-3 or TRBV12-4 combines with J gene TRBJ1-4; D gene ambiguous. V was clipped by 7 bases and J by 3 bases, with 12 bases between them. The CDR3 has 14 amino acids. The CDR3 sequence is CASTLRGANEKLFF. The CDR3 DNA reads as TGTGCCAGCACTCTGCGGGGTGCTAATGAAAAACTGTTTTTT.

The chain carries TRBV2 and TRBJ2-7; 10 nucleotides match TRBD1. The CDR3 covers 13 residues. Trimming cost V 6 bases and J 6 bases; bases outside gene matches: 5. In germline, CDR1 is SNHLY, CDR2 FYNNEI. The DNA of the CDR3 is TGTGCCAGCAGCAGCAGACAGGGGGCCGAGCAGTACTTC. It yields the protein CASSSRQGAEQYF.

The V gene is TRBV5-1, the J gene TRBJ2-5; 10 bases fit TRBD2. V lost 5 bases, J lost 2 bases, and 9 bases stayed unmatched. CDR1 is SGHRS, CDR2 YFSETQ, per germline. The CDR3 contains 16 residues. The CDR3 nucleotides are TGCGCCAGCAGGGATGTGACTAGCGGGCCACAAGAGACCCAGTACTTC. Translated, it gives CASRDVTSGPQETQYF.

There are many counts of this clonotype. The chain carries TRBV29-1 and TRBJ2-2; TRBD1 might be the D (6 bases). The germline V gene encodes CDR1 SQVTM and CDR2 ANQGSEA. V was pared by 7 bases and J by 2 bases, with 14 bases between. The CDR3 covers 14 residues. CDR3 DNA: TGCAGCGCGAGGGGGTTCAGAAACACCGGGGAGCTGTTTTTT. Residues: CSARGFRNTGELFF.

V is TRBV6-5 and J is TRBJ2-1; D may be TRBD1 or TRBD2 (5 bases each). Germline CDR1 reads MNHEY; CDR2 reads SVGAGI. The V gene lost 4 bases and the J gene lost 8 bases, with 21 bases spanning the gap. The CDR3 loop spans 16 amino acids. CDR3 residues: CASSCPGPPGLDEQFF. CDR3 sequence (DNA): TGTGCCAGCAGTTGCCCGGGACCCCCAGGGTTAGATGAGCAGTTCTTC.

The chain is built from TRBV12-3 or TRBV12-4 and TRBJ1-6, with 7 nucleotides matching TRBD1. This CDR3 comprises 13 residues. Germline trimming cut 7 bases from V and 9 bases from J; bases unmatched to any gene: 6. As DNA, the CDR3 is TGTGCCAGCACGCGACAGGGTAGTTCACCCCTCCACTTT. As protein: CASTRQGSSPLHF.

This clonotype has more than one count but fewer than ten. This chain links TRBV2 with TRBJ2-4, with a tentative D call TRBD1 (6 bases). The CDR3 spans 17 residues. V lost 7 bases to trimming and J lost 4 bases, with 23 bases between them. Looked up from germline, CDR1 is SNHLY and CDR2 is FYNNEI. CDR3 sequence reads: CASTNTPGAIYKNIQYF. The CDR3 nucleotides read TGTGCCAGCACCAATACCCCAGGGGCGATTTATAAAAACATTCAGTACTTC.

This clonotype was seen repeatedly, ten times or more. The chain is built from TRBV11-2 and TRBJ1-1; D unclear. This CDR3 region has 13 residues. Germline V gene sequence: CDR1 SGHAT, CDR2 FQNNGV. The V end lost 2 bases, the J end lost 7 bases, and 11 bases lay between the germline ends. In nucleotides, the CDR3 is TGTGCCAGCAGCTTACCGTCAGGAGGTGAAGCTTTCTTT. This sequence encodes CASSLPSGGEAFF.

This clonotype has a handful of counts. The rearrangement uses TRBV20-1 and TRBJ1-1; no clear D. This CDR3 is built from 14 residues. Trimming shortened V by 4 bases and J by 7 bases, and 19 bases separated the two germline ends. The V gene's germline CDR1 is DFQATT and CDR2 SNEGSKA (reference sequence). The CDR3 DNA follows: TGCAGTGCTAAGGCTCGTTGGGCGGACGGTGAAGCTTTCTTT. Protein sequence: CSAKARWADGEAFF.

This clonotype came up many times. V is TRBV3-1 and J is TRBJ2-4; maybe TRBD1 (5 bases). From germline, CDR1 is LGHDT and CDR2 YNNKEL (reference sequence). There are 15 residues in the CDR3. Trimming cost V 1 base and J 9 bases, with 16 bases left between them. The CDR3 reads CASSQASGKGGIQYF. CDR3 DNA sequence: TGTGCCAGCAGCCAAGCGTCAGGGAAGGGTGGCATTCAGTACTTC.

This clonotype occurred a few times. The gene calls are TRBV30 and TRBJ2-7; D perhaps matches TRBD2 (6 bases). The V end lost 4 bases, the J end lost 5 bases, and 15 bases lay between the germline ends. Germline values: CDR1 GTSNPN, CDR2 SVGIG (reference sequence). CDR3 length: 13 residues. CDR3 sequence (DNA): TGTGCCTGGACGACCGGGAGAGTGGACGAGCAGTACTTC. The encoded protein is CAWTTGRVDEQYF.

This sequence joins TRBV20-1 and TRBJ2-7, with D unresolved. Trimming removed 2 bases from V and 5 bases from J, with 13 bases in between. CDR1 and CDR2 from the germline V gene are DFQATT and SNEGSKA (reference sequence). This CDR3 contains 13 residues. CDR3 in amino acids: CSARNPPGHEQYF. The CDR3, as DNA: TGCAGTGCTAGAAACCCCCCGGGCCACGAGCAGTACTTC.

J is TRBJ2-2 and V is TRBV20-1; D is ambiguous. CDR1 is DFQATT and CDR2 is SNEGSKA in the germline V gene (reference sequence). With 3 bases removed from V and 6 bases from J, the gap between germline ends came to 11 bases. CDR3 length: 13 amino acids. The CDR3, as DNA: TGCAGTGCTAGTGGAGTGGGCGCCGGGGAGCTGTTTTTT. Translation gives CSASGVGAGELFF.

This clonotype appeared a few times. The chain combines TRBV10-3 with TRBJ1-2, with 9 positions matching TRBD1. Looked up from germline, CDR1 is ENHRY and CDR2 is SYGVKD. The ends lost 5 bases at V and 4 bases at J; junction bases unmatched: 11. This CDR3 comprises 16 residues. CDR3 DNA: TGTGCCATCAGTTTGAAACAGGGGGCAAGCGGCTATGGCTACACCTTC. The encoded protein is CAISLKQGASGYGYTF.

This clonotype was counted at least ten times. The chain couples TRBV20-1 to TRBJ2-5; possible D gene TRBD2, 6 bases. From germline, CDR1 is DFQATT and CDR2 SNEGSKA (reference sequence). This CDR3 contains 12 residues. Trimming pared 8 bases from V and 3 bases from J, leaving 13 bases between. CDR3 sequence: CSFLADKETQYF. DNA for the CDR3: TGCAGTTTTTTAGCGGACAAAGAGACCCAGTACTTC.

This clonotype has a single count. The chain combines TRBV20-1 with TRBJ2-7; D uncertain. The CDR3 spans 12 residues. The germline CDR1 and CDR2 sequences are DFQATT and SNEGSKA (reference sequence). Deletions cut 0 bases from V and 4 bases from J, with 7 bases between. CDR3 sequence: CSARDLGYEQYF. CDR3 DNA sequence: TGCAGTGCTAGAGATCTGGGTTACGAGCAGTACTTC.

At least ten counts were recorded for this clonotype. This chain connects TRBV18 to TRBJ1-2, with 8 bases aligning to TRBD1. The CDR3 runs 15 residues. V dropped 3 bases and J dropped 7; count of bases not matched to a gene: 10. In germline, CDR1 is KGHSH, CDR2 LQKENI. In nucleotides, the CDR3 is TGTGCCAGCTCACCGCAATTGGACAGGGATAGTGGCTACACCTTC. It is translated as CASSPQLDRDSGYTF.